One sample yielded the 8 T cell receptor beta chains listed below, sequenced in a study of T cells after yellow fever vaccination. One entry per CDR3 protein results from TCRdb running MiXCR on the 5' RACE reads. This table holds 400,000 to 650,000 distinct CDR3 sequences, 21% found once. The sequences come from PBMCs, collected approximately 22 days after the first yellow fever vaccination. The receptor set was obtained from a man aged 18 to 30 who received the YFV17D yellow fever vaccine.

The chain couples TRBV20-1 to TRBJ2-7; tentatively, D is TRBD2 (6 bases). There are 15 residues in the CDR3. V was cut by 5 bases and J by 5 bases, with 22 bases left in between. Per germline, CDR1 DFQATT and CDR2 SNEGSKA (reference sequence). The CDR3 loop reads CSASKLDSWGDEQYF. The CDR3 DNA reads as TGCAGTGCTTCCAAACTCGACAGTTGGGGGGACGAGCAGTACTTC.

This clonotype was picked up a small number of times. The CDR3 loop is CSVEGQGYEQYF. The CDR3 DNA sequence: TGCAGCGTTGAGGGCCAGGGCTACGAGCAGTACTTC. The chain joins TRBV29-1 to TRBJ2-7; possible D gene TRBD1, 5 bases. Germline lookup yields CDR1 SQVTM and CDR2 ANQGSEA. CDR3 size: 12 residues. V was pared by 3 bases and J by 3 bases, with 9 bases between.

This clonotype has just a few counts. The V and J genes are TRBV5-1 and TRBJ2-3; D is undetermined. V lost 4 bases and J 2 bases, leaving 11 bases between the germline ends. Germline V gene sequence: CDR1 SGHRS, CDR2 YFSETQ. This CDR3 comprises 14 residues. The CDR3 loop is CASSGLYLTDTQYF. Written as DNA, the CDR3 is TGCGCCAGCAGCGGTCTTTATCTCACAGATACGCAGTATTTT.

This rearrangement joins TRBV4-2 to TRBJ1-1, with D perhaps TRBD1 (5 bases). In germline, CDR1 is LGHNA, CDR2 YNFKEQ. This CDR3 region has 13 residues. Trimming removed 8 bases from V and 0 bases from J, with 10 bases in between. The CDR3 loop is CASESTVNTEAFF. In nucleotides, the CDR3 is TGTGCCAGCGAGTCGACAGTGAACACTGAAGCTTTCTTT.

The rearrangement uses TRBV7-3 and TRBJ2-3; 8 nucleotides line up with TRBD2. In germline, CDR1 is SGHTA, CDR2 FQGTGA. The CDR3 length is 14 residues. J gave up 4 bases and V 7 bases, and 7 bases lay outside the gene matches. CDR3 nucleotides: TGTGCCAGCACCGTCGGACTAGCATCAGATACGCAGTATTTT. Protein sequence: CASTVGLASDTQYF.

The chain links TRBV29-1 to TRBJ2-1; TRBD2 agrees at 15 bases. V dropped 3 bases and J dropped 0; count of bases not matched to a gene: 3. Germline V gives CDR1 SQVTM, CDR2 ANQGSEA. This CDR3 contains 17 residues. This chain's CDR3 is CSVDGTSGGSSYNEQFF. The DNA for the CDR3 is TGCAGCGTTGATGGGACTAGCGGGGGGAGCTCCTACAATGAGCAGTTCTTC.

A few counts support this clonotype. The chain links TRBV5-1 to TRBJ1-1; D remains unclear. The CDR3 has 15 residues. V was clipped by 4 bases and J by 0 bases, with 13 bases between them. The germline V gene encodes CDR1 SGHRS and CDR2 YFSETQ. CDR3 residues: CASSHDTNMNTEAFF. The CDR3 bases are TGCGCCAGCAGCCACGATACAAATATGAACACTGAAGCTTTCTTT.

This clonotype was found a few times. This chain connects TRBV5-1 to TRBJ1-1; D is perhaps TRBD1 (6 bases). This CDR3 is built from 13 residues. V lost 5 bases to trimming and J lost 1 base, with 9 bases between them. The germline V gene has CDR1 SGHRS and CDR2 YFSETQ. The CDR3 is CASRGQSNTEAFF. The CDR3, as DNA: TGCGCCAGCAGAGGACAGTCGAACACTGAAGCTTTCTTT.